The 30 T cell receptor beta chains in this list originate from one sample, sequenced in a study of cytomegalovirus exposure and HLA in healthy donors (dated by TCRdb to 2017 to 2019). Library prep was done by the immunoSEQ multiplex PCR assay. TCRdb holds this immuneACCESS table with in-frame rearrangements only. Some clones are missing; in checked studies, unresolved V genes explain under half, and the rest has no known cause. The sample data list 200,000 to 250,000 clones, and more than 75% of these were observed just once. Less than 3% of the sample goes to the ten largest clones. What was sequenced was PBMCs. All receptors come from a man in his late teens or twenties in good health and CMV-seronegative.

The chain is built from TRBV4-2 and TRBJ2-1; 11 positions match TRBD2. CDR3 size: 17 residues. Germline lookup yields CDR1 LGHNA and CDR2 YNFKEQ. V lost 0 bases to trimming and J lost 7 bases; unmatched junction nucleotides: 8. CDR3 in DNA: TGTGCCAGCAGCCAAGATCGAACTAGCGGGAGTAGGAATGAGCAGTTCTTC. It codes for CASSQDRTSGSRNEQFF.

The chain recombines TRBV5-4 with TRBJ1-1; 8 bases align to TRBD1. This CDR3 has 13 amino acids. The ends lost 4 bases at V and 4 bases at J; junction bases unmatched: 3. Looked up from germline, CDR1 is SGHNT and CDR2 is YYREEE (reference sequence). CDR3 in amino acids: CASSRGTGTEAFF. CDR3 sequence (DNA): TGTGCCAGCAGCCGGGGGACAGGCACTGAAGCTTTCTTT. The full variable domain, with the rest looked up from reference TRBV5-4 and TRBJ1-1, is ETGVTQSPTHLIKTRGQQVTLRCSSQSGHNTVSWYQQALGQGPQFIFQYYREEENGRGNFPPRFSGLQFPNYSSELNVNALELDDSALYLCASSRGTGTEAFFGQGTRLTVV.

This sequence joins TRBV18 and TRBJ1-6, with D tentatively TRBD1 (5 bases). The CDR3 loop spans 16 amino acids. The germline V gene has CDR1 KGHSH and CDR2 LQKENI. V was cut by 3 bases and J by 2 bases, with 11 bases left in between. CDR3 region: CASSPEGRTYNSPLHF. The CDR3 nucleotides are TGTGCCAGCTCACCGGAGGGGAGGACCTATAATTCACCCCTCCACTTT.

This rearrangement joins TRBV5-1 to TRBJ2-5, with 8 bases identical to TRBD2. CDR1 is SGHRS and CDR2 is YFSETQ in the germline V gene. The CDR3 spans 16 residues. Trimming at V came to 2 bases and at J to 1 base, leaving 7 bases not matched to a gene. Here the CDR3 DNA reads TGCGCCAGCAGCTTCGTTCGGGGGGGTACCCAAGAGACCCAGTACTTC. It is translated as CASSFVRGGTQETQYF.

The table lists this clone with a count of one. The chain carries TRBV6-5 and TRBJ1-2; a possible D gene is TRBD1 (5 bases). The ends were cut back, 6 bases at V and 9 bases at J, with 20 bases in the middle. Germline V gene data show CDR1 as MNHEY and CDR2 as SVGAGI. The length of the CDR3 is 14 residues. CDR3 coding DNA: TGTGCCAGCAGGGCCTGGGAGGGGAAGAGTCGCTACACCTTC. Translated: CASRAWEGKSRYTF.

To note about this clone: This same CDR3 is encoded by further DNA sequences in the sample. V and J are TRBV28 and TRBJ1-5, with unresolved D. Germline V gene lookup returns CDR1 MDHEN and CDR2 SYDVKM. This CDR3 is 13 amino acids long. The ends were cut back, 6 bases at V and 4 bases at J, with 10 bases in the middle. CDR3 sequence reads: CASSWGGNQPQHF. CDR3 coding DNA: TGTGCCAGCAGCTGGGGAGGGAATCAGCCCCAGCATTTT.

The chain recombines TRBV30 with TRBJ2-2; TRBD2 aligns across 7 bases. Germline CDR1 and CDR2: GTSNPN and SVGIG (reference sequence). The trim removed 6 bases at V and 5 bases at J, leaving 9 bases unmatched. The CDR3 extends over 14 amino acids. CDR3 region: CACNRDYLTGELFF. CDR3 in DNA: TGTGCCTGCAACCGGGACTACCTAACCGGGGAGCTGTTTTTT.

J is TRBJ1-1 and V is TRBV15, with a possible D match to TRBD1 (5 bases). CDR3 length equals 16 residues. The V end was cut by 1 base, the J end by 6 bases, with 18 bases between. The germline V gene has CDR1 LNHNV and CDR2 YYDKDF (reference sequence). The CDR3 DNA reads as TGTGCCACCAGCAGAGGGGTCTCAGGGTCCCAAGCTGAAGCTTTCTTT. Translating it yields CATSRGVSGSQAEAFF.

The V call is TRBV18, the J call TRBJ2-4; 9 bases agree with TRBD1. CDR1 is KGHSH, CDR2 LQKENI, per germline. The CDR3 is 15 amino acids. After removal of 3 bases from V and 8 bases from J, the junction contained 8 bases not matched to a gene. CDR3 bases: TGTGCCAGCTCACCCATCCAACAGGGGGCGGACATTCAGTACTTC. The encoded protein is CASSPIQQGADIQYF.

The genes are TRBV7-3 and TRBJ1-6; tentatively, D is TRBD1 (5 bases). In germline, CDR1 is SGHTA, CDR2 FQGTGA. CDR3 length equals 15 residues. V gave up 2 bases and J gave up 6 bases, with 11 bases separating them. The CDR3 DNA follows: TGTGCCAGCAGCTTACTAGGGGCGCTTAATTCACCCCTCCACTTT. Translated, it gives CASSLLGALNSPLHF.

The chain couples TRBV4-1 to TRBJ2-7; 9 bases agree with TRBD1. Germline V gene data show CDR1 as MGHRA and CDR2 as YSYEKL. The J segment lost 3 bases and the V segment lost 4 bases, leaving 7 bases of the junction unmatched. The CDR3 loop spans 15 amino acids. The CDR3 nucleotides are TGCGCCAGCAGCCGGCCGGGACAGGGTTTCTACGAGCAGTACTTC. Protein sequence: CASSRPGQGFYEQYF.

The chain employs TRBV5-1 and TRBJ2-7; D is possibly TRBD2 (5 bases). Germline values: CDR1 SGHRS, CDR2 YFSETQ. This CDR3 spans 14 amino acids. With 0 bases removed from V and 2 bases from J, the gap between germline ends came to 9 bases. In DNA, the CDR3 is TGCGCCAGCAGCTTGGCCCCGGGAACCTACGAGCAGTACTTC. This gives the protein CASSLAPGTYEQYF. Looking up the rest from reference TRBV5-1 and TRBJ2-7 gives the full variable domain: KAGVTQTPRYLIKTRGQQVTLSCSPISGHRSVSWYQQTPGQGLQFLFEYFSETQRNKGNFPGRFSGRQFSNSRSEMNVSTLELGDSALYLCASSLAPGTYEQYFGPGTRLTVT.

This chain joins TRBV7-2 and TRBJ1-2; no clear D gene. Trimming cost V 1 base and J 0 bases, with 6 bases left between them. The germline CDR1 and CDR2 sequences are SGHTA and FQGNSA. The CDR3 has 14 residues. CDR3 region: CASSLERANYGYTF. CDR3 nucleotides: TGTGCCAGCAGCTTAGAACGGGCTAACTATGGCTACACCTTC.

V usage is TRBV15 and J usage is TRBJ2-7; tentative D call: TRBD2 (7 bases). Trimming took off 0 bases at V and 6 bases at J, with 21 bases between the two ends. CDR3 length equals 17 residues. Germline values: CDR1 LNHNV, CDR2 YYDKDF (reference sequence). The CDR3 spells CATSRDRTGGVTSEQYF. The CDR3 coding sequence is TGTGCCACCAGCAGAGATAGGACGGGGGGCGTCACTTCCGAGCAGTACTTC.

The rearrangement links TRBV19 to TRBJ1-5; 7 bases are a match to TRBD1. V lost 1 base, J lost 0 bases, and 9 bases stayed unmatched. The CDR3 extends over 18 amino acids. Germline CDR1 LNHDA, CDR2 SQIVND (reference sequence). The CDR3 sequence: CASSIGNRGIPSNQPQHF. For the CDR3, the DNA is TGTGCCAGTAGTATAGGTAACAGGGGAATTCCTAGCAATCAGCCCCAGCATTTT.

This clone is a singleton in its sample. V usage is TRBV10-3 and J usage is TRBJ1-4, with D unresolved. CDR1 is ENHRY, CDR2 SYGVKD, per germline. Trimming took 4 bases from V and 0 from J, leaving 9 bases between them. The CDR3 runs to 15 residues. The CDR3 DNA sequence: TGTGCCATCAGTGCGACACTTTCAACTAATGAAAAACTGTTTTTT. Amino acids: CAISATLSTNEKLFF.

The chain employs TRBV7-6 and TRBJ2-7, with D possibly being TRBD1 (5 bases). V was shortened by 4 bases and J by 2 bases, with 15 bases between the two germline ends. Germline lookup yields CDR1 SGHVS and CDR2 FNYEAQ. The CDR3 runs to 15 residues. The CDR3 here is CASSSTQANTYEQYF. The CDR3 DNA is TGTGCCAGCAGCTCTACACAGGCGAACACCTACGAGCAGTACTTC.

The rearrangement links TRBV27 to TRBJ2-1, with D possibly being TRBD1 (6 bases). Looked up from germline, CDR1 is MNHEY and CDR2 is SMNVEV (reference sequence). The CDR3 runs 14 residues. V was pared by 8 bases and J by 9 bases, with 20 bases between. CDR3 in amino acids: CASGPLGRGGEQFF. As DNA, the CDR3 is TGTGCCAGCGGACCCCTCGGACGAGGGGGTGAGCAGTTCTTC.

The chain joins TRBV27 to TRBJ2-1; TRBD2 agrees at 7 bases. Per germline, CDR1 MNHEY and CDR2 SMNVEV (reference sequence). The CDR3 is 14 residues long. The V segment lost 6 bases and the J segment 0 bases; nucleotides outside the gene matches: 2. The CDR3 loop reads CASRGGSSYNEQFF. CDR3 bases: TGTGCCAGCAGGGGCGGGAGCTCCTACAATGAGCAGTTCTTC.

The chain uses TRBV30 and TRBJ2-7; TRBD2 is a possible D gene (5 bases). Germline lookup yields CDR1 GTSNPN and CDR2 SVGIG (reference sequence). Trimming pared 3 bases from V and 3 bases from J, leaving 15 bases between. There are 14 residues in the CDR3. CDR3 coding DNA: TGTGCCTGGAGGTCTAGGACTTTCCTCTACGAGCAGTACTTC. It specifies CAWRSRTFLYEQYF.

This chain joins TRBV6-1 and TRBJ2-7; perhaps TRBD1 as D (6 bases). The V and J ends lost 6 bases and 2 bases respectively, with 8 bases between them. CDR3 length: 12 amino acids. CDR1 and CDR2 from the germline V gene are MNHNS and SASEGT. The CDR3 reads CASRTGPYEQYF. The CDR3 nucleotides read TGTGCCAGCAGGACAGGTCCCTACGAGCAGTACTTC.

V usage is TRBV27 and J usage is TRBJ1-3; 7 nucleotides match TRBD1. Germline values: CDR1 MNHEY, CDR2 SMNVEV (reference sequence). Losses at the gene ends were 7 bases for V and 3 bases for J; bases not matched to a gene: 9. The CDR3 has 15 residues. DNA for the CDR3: TGTGCCAGCAAAATCGGTACAGGGGATGGAAACACCATATATTTT. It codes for CASKIGTGDGNTIYF.

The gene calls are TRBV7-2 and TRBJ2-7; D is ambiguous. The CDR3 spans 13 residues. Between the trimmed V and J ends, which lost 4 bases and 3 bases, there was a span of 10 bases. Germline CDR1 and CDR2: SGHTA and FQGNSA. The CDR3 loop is CASSSTSVYEQYF. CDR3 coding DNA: TGTGCCAGCAGCTCGACGAGCGTCTACGAGCAGTACTTC.

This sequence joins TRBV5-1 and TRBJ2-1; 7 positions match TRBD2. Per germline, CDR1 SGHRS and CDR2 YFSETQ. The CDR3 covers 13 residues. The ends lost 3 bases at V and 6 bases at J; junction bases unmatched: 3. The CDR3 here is CASSWASGNEQFF. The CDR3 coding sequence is TGCGCCAGCAGCTGGGCTAGCGGCAATGAGCAGTTCTTC.

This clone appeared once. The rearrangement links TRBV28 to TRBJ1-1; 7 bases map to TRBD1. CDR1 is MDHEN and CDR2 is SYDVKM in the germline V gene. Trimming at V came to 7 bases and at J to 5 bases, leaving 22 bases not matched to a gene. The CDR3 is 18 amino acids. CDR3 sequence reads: CASKLRGLPRQGTTEAFF. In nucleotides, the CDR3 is TGTGCCAGCAAGTTAAGAGGCCTTCCGAGACAGGGCACAACTGAAGCTTTCTTT.

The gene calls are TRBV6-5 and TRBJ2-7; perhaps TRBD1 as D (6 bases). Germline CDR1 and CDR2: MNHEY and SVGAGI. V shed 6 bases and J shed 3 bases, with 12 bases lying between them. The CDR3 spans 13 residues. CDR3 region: CASRRGHFYEQYF. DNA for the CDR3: TGTGCCAGCAGACGGGGACACTTCTACGAGCAGTACTTC.

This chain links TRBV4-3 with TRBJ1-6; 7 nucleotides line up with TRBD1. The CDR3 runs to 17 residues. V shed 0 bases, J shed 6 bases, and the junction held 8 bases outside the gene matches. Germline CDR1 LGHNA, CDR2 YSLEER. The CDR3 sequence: CASSQDPNDRVNSPLHF. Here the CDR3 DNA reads TGCGCCAGCAGCCAAGATCCGAACGACAGGGTTAATTCACCCCTCCACTTT.

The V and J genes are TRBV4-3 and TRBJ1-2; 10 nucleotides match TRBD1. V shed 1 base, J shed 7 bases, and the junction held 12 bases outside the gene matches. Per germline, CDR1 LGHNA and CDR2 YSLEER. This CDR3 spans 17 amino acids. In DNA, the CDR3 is TGCGCCAGCAGCCAAGGTGGGAGGGGAGACAGGGGGCTTGGCTACACCTTC. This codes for CASSQGGRGDRGLGYTF.

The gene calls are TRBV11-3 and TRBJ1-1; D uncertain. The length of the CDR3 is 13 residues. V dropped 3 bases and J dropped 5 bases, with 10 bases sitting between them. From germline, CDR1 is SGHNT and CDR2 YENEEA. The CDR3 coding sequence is TGTGCCAGCAGCTTTCGGAGGGATACTGAAGCTTTCTTT. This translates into CASSFRRDTEAFF.

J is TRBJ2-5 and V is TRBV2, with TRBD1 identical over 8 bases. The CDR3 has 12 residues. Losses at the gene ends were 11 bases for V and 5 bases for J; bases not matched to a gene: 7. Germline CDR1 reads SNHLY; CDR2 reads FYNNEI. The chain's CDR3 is CAGQGLEETQYF. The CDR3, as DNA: TGTGCCGGACAGGGATTAGAGGAGACCCAGTACTTC.